Listed below are T cell receptor beta chains from one sample, sequenced in a study of T-cell memory formation after mild COVID-19. TCRdb reprocessed the 5' RACE reads via MiXCR and lists one record per CDR3 protein. The profile shows 350,000 to 400,000 distinct CDR3 sequences, roughly 20% of them singletons. Sample: PBMCs or a T cell subset sorted from them (not recorded which). The receptors were sampled from an adult woman who had mild COVID-19 (a few samples of this study predate the infection). Cell type and time point are not known. Both conserved end residues are trimmed from each CDR3.

J	V	CDR3
TRBJ2-3	TRBV5-1	ASSLEATDTQY
TRBJ2-3	TRBV20-1	SASLLAGGRTDTQY
TRBJ2-3	TRBV5-4	ASSAVGASTDTQY
TRBJ2-7	TRBV18	ASSPSQGHVEQY
TRBJ2-5	TRBV4-3	ASSQNLDSKETQY
TRBJ1-1	TRBV5-1	ASSPGPVGGTEAF
TRBJ2-7	TRBV20-1	SGERGGSYEQY
TRBJ2-1	TRBV7-3	ASSLGRGDEQF
TRBJ2-7	TRBV2	ASTPLTYEQY
TRBJ1-5	TRBV7-9	ASSPGDGAQPQH
TRBJ1-1	TRBV7-2	ASRPPGTLNTEAF
TRBJ2-1	TRBV7-9	ASSLGGYDEQF
TRBJ2-5	TRBV9	ASSPRDWDQETQY
TRBJ1-5	TRBV20-1	SAIGGFHQPQH
TRBJ2-3	TRBV11-2	ASSPWTSGGPGTQY
TRBJ1-5	TRBV19	ASSIGQPQH
TRBJ2-3	TRBV19	ASSASGNADTQY
TRBJ2-7	TRBV7-8	ASRDPAGGTYEQY
TRBJ2-7	TRBV19	ASSTGWTSGSHSVYEQY
TRBJ2-7	TRBV6-5	ASSYSAGLTYEQY
TRBJ2-7	TRBV6-5	ASSYSSQGALYEQY
TRBJ2-7	TRBV23-1	ASSHRTSGSYEQY
TRBJ2-2	TRBV9	ASSMNRDSPSTGELF
TRBJ2-2	TRBV7-3	ASSPQVATVSTGNTGELF
TRBJ2-1	TRBV6-4	ASSDSTSGGADEQF
TRBJ1-3	TRBV6-6	ASSNHDSRSGNTIY
TRBJ2-1	TRBV11-3	ASSGLAGHNEQF
TRBJ2-7	TRBV15	ATSSHQAYEQY
TRBJ2-7	TRBV15	ATSRDVSLDTQQY
TRBJ2-3	TRBV7-9	ASGGLSTDTQY
TRBJ2-7	TRBV5-1	ASSLARTSGTSYEQY
TRBJ2-7	TRBV5-5	ASSESPTYEQY
TRBJ1-1	TRBV5-4	ASSLGQGEAF
TRBJ2-1	TRBV18	ASSPRLVQGALKNEQF
TRBJ1-1	TRBV12-3/TRBV12-4	ASSAGNTEAF
TRBJ2-6	TRBV19	ASQQGDAGANVLT
TRBJ2-7	TRBV6-5	ASRDRASYEQY
TRBJ1-1	TRBV13	ASSLRGGSEAF
TRBJ2-2	TRBV19	ASRDRGGTGELF
TRBJ2-1	TRBV29-1	SVEGGVFNEQF
TRBJ1-5	TRBV4-2	ASSPGAGGQPQH
TRBJ1-4	TRBV9	ASSVGALGQGLTNEKLF
TRBJ2-2	TRBV21-1	ASSETSVRLF
TRBJ2-5	TRBV6-2/TRBV6-3	ASSWDSRMETQY
TRBJ2-1	TRBV29-1	SVVRQFNEQF
TRBJ2-7	TRBV27	ASRLWGGRGYEQY
TRBJ2-3	TRBV18	ASSPGALTDTQY
TRBJ2-7	TRBV5-4	ASSEEQGVSYEQY
TRBJ2-6	TRBV30	AWSVIQSGANVLT
TRBJ2-3	TRBV4-1	ASSQTDGRVYSTDTQY
TRBJ2-3	TRBV6-5	ASSWGTPRPYPESTDTQY
TRBJ1-1	TRBV27	ASRPLTNTEAF
TRBJ1-5	TRBV7-2	ASSFDRAIQPQH
TRBJ1-2	TRBV2	ASRPDRAGYT
TRBJ2-7	TRBV5-8	ASSWLAGGSYEQY
TRBJ2-7	TRBV27	ASSSRGILLYEQY
TRBJ2-7	TRBV18	ASSVGGQGSYEQY
TRBJ1-1	TRBV5-5	ASSLQTGWNTEAF
TRBJ2-2	TRBV12-3/TRBV12-4	ATRQGWSGELF
TRBJ2-2	TRBV19	ASNKRWNTGELF